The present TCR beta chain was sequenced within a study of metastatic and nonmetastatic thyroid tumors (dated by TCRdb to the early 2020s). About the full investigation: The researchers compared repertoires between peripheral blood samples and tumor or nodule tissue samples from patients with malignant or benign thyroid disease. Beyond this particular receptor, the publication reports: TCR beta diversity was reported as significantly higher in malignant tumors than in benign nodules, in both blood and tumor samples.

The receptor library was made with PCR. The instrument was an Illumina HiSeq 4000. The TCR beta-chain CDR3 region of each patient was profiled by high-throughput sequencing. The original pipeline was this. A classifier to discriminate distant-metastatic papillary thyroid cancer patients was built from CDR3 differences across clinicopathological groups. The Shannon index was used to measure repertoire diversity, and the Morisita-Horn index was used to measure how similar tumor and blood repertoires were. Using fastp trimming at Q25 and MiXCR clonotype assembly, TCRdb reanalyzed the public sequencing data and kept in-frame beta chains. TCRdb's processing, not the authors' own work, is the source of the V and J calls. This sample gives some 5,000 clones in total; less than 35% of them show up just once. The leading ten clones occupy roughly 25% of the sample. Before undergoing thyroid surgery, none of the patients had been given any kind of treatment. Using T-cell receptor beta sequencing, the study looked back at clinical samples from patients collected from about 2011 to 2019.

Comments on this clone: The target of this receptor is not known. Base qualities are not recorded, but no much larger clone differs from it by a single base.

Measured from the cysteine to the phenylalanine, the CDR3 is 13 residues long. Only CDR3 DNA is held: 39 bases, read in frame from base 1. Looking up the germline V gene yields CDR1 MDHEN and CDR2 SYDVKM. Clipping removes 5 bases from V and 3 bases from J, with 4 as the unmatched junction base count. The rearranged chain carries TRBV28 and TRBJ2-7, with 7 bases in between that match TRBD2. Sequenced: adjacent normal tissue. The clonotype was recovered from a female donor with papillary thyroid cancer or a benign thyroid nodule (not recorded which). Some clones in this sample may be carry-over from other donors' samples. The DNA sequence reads TGTGCCAGCAGTCCCTCGGGGGGCTACGAGCAGTACTTC. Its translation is CASSPSGGYEQYF.